This T cell receptor (beta chain) was sequenced in a study of T cell repertoires in cytomegalovirus infection (dated by TCRdb to the late 2010s). Regarding the study in general: Donor HLA type was relevant to the analysis, because carriage of CMV infection together with the matching HLA type was indicated by public TCR beta signatures. Results and caveats for the whole study, not just this receptor: In the ex vivo response, HLA-C-restricted CMV-specific TCR beta clonotypes were dominant, and in two of eight donors the single most frequent clonotype came from this HLA-C-restricted group. In both this cohort and an independent cohort of 350 to 400 donors, the cumulative frequency of public TCR beta family members distinguished carriers of CMV infection plus the relevant HLA type.

The CDR1 and CDR2 encoded by the germline V gene (reference sequence) are LNHDA and SQIVND. Spanning cysteine to phenylalanine, the CDR3 consists of 18 amino acids. Kept here is only the CDR3 DNA, which spans 54 bases and is read in frame from base 1. Cut back by 2 bases and 5 bases, the V and J ends lie 22 bases apart. Comments on this clonotype: Its antigen is unknown. Per-base quality was not reported, and no clone a single base away is much larger than it.

Data came from an Illumina HiSeq 1500. Through fastp at Q25 and MiXCR, TCRdb rebuilt clones from the public reads, retaining in-frame beta chains. Entries that share a CDR3 protein sequence are merged under the most common genes and DNA. The table for this sample lists some 450,000 distinct CDR3 sequences; 25% to 40% of them were counted only once. Clones ranked in the top ten supply roughly an eighth of the sample. Sequenced material: PBMCs. This chain is built from TRBV19 and TRBJ1-5, with a tentative D gene TRBD1 over 6 matching bases. The TCR originated in a human donor in good health (CMV status not recorded). Some clones in this sample may be carry-over from other donors' samples. CDR3 loop: CASSIRTDHTGTDQPQHF. The bases are TGTGCCAGTAGTATAAGAACAGACCACACAGGGACCGATCAGCCCCAGCATTTT.